Presented here are 5 T cell receptor beta chains from one specimen sequenced in a study of T cell repertoires in cytomegalovirus infection. No antigen has been assigned to these receptors. TCRdb reprocessed the reads with MiXCR, giving one entry per CDR3 protein. Of fewer than 30,000 distinct CDR3 sequences in the sample, 15% to 20% were seen once. The sequenced sample was CD8+ T cells from cultured PBMCs, obtained from culture after CMV antigen stimulation. The source is a human donor in good health (CMV status not recorded). Some clones in this sample may be carry-over from other donors' samples.

This rearrangement joins TRBV7-8 to TRBJ1-5, with 8 bases matching TRBD1. There are 16 residues in the CDR3. The germline gives CDR1 SGHVS, CDR2 FQNEAQ. Trimming took 2 bases from V and 3 from J; bases not matched to a gene: 6. CDR3 DNA sequence: TGTGCCAGCAGCTTAAGCGCAGGGGGCCTCAATCAGCCCCAGCATTTT. Amino acid sequence: CASSLSAGGLNQPQHF.

This clonotype has more than one count but fewer than ten. The V call is TRBV19, the J call TRBJ2-5; 12 bases fit TRBD1. V lost 8 bases to trimming and J lost 5 bases; unmatched junction nucleotides: 12. Germline-derived CDR1 and CDR2 are LNHDA and SQIVND (reference sequence). The CDR3 has 16 residues. The CDR3 here is CASSRYRDRGLETQYF. The CDR3 DNA reads as TGTGCCAGTTCCCGATACCGGGACAGGGGGCTCGAGACCCAGTACTTC. The full variable domain, rest sourced from reference TRBV19 and TRBJ2-5, is DGGITQSPKYLFRKEGQNVTLSCEQNLNHDAMYWYRQDPGQGLRLIYYSQIVNDFQKGDIAEGYSVSREKKESFPLTVTSAQKNPTAFYLCASSRYRDRGLETQYFGPGTRLLVL.

The chain employs TRBV7-9 and TRBJ1-1, with D uncertain. V was trimmed by 1 base and J by 10 bases, leaving 10 bases between them. CDR3 length equals 12 residues. Germline values: CDR1 SEHNR, CDR2 FQNEAQ (reference sequence). The CDR3 protein is CASSLGGSGAFF. In nucleotides, the CDR3 is TGTGCCAGCAGCTTAGGTGGCTCGGGAGCTTTCTTT.

The rearrangement links TRBV4-1 to TRBJ2-2, with D tentatively TRBD2 (5 bases). Germline-derived CDR1 and CDR2 are MGHRA and YSYEKL. This CDR3 has 14 residues. The V and J ends lost 0 bases and 7 bases respectively, with 9 bases between them. CDR3 residues: CASSQEGAFGELFF. CDR3 in DNA: TGCGCCAGCAGCCAAGAGGGAGCGTTCGGGGAGCTGTTTTTT.

This clonotype was picked up a small number of times. J is TRBJ2-3 and V is TRBV15; D not resolved. The CDR3 extends over 11 amino acids. The germline V gene encodes CDR1 LNHNV and CDR2 YYDKDF (reference sequence). V dropped 3 bases and J dropped 2 bases, with 0 bases sitting between them. This CDR3 reads CATSSTDTQYF. CDR3 DNA: TGTGCCACCAGCAGCACAGATACGCAGTATTTT.